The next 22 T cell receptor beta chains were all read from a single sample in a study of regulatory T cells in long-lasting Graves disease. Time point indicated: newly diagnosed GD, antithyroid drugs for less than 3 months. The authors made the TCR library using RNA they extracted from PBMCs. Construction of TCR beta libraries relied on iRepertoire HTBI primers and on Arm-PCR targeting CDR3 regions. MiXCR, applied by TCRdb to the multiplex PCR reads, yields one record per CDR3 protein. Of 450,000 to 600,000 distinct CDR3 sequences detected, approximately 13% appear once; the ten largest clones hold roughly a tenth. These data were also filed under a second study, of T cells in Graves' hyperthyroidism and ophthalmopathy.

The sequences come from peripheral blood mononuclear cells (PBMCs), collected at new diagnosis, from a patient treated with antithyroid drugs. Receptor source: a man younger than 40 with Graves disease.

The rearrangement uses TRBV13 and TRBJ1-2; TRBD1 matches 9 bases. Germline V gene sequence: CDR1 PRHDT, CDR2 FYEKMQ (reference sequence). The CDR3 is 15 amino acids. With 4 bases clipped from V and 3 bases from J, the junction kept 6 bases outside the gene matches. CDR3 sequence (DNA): TGTGCCAGCAGCTCCCGGGACAGGGTGTACTATGGCTACACCTTC. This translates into CASSSRDRVYYGYTF. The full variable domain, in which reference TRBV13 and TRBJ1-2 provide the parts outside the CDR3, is AAGVIQSPRHLIKEKRETATLKCYPIPRHDTVYWYQQGPGQDPQFLISFYEKMQSDKGSIPDRFSAQQFSDYHSELNMSSLELGDSALYFCASSSRDRVYYGYTFGSGTRLTVV.

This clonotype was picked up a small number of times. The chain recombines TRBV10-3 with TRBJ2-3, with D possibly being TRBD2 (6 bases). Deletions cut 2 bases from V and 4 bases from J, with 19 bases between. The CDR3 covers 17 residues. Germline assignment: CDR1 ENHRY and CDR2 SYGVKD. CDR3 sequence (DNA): TGTGCCATCAGTGAGCCCCGGGACTCCGAGGGCGCAGATACGCAGTATTTT. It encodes CAISEPRDSEGADTQYF.

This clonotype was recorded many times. The CDR3 sequence: CASAGEVGTDTQYF. In nucleotides, the CDR3 is TGTGCCAGCGCAGGGGAGGTCGGCACAGATACGCAGTATTTT. The chain uses TRBV28 and TRBJ2-3; either TRBD1 or TRBD2 may supply D (6 bases each). V shed 8 bases and J shed 1 base, with 13 bases lying between them. The germline CDR1 and CDR2 sequences are MDHEN and SYDVKM. This CDR3 spans 14 amino acids.

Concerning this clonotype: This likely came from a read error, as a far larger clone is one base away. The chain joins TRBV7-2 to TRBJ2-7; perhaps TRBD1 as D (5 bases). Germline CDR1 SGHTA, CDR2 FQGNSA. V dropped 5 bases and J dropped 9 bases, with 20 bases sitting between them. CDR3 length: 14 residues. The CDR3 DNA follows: TGTACCAGCAGCCCATCCACGAACCAGGGTGTGCAGTACTTC. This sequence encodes CTSSPSTNQGVQYF.

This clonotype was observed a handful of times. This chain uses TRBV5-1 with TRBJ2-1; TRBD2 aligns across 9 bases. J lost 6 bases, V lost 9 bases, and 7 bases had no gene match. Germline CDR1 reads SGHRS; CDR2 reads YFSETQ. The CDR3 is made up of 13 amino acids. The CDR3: CATSPTSGNEQFF. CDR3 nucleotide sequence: TGCGCCACCTCCCCGACTAGCGGCAATGAGCAGTTCTTC.

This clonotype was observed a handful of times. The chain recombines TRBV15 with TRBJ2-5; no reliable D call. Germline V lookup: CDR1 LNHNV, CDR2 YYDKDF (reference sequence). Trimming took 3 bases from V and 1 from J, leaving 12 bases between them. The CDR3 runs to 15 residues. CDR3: CATSRSLAPQETQYF. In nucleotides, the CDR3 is TGTGCCACCAGCAGGAGCTTGGCCCCCCAAGAGACCCAGTACTTC. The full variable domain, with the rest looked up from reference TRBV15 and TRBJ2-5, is DAMVIQNPRYQVTQFGKPVTLSCSQTLNHNVMYWYQQKSSQAPKLLFHYYDKDFNNEADTPDNFQSRRPNTSFCFLDIRSPGLGDTAMYLCATSRSLAPQETQYFGPGTRLLVL.

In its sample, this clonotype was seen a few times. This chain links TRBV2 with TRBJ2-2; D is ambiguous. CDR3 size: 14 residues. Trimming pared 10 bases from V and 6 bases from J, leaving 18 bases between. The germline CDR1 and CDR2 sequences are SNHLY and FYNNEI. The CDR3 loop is CATLDPEAPGELFF. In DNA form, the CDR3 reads TGTGCCACCCTGGACCCTGAGGCACCCGGGGAGCTGTTTTTT. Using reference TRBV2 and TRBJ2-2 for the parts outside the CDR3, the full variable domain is EPEVTQTPSHQVTQMGQEVILRCVPISNHLYFYWYRQILGQKVEFLVSFYNNEISEKSEIFDDQFSVERPDGSNFTLKIRSTKLEDSAMYFCATLDPEAPGELFFGEGSRLTVL.

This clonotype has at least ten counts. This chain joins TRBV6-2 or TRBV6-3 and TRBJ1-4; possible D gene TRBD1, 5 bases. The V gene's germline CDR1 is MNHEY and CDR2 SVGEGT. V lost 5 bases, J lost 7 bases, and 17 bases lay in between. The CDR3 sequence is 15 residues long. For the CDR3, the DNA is TGTGCCAGCAGTGAAAGCCTTAGGGGCTCTGAAAAACTGTTTTTT. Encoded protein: CASSESLRGSEKLFF.

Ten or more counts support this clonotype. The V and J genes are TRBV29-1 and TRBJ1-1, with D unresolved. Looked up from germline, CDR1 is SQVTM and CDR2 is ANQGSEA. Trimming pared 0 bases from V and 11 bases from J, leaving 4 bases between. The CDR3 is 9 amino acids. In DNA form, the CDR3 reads TGCAGCGTTGAAGATCATGCTTTCTTT. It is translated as CSVEDHAFF. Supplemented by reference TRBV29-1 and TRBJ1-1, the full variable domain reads SAVISQKPSRDICQRGTSLTIQCQVDSQVTMMFWYRQQPGQSLTLIATANQGSEATYESGFVIDKFPISRPNLTFSTLTVSNMSPEDSSIYLCSVEDHAFFGQGTRLTVV.

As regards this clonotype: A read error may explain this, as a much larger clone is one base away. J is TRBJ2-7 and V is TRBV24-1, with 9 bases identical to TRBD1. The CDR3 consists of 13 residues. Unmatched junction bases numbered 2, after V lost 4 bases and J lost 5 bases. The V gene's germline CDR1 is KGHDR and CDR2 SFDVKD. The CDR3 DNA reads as TGTGCCACCAGTGACTGGACAGGGGACGAGCAGTACTTC. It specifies CATSDWTGDEQYF.

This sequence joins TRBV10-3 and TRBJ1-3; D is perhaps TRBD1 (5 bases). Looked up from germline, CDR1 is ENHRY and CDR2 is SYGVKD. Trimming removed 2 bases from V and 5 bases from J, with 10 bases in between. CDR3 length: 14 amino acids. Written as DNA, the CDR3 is TGTGCCATCAGTGAGGTCAGGGCGAGAAACACCATATATTTT. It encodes CAISEVRARNTIYF.

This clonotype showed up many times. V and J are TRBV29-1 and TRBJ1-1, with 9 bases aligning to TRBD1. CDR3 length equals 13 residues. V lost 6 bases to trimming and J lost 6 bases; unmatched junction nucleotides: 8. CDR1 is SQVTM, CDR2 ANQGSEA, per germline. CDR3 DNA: TGCAGCGTGGATTTAGGGACAGGGTCTGAAGCTTTCTTT. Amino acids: CSVDLGTGSEAFF. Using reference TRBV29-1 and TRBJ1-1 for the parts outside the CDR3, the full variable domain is SAVISQKPSRDICQRGTSLTIQCQVDSQVTMMFWYRQQPGQSLTLIATANQGSEATYESGFVIDKFPISRPNLTFSTLTVSNMSPEDSSIYLCSVDLGTGSEAFFGQGTRLTVV.

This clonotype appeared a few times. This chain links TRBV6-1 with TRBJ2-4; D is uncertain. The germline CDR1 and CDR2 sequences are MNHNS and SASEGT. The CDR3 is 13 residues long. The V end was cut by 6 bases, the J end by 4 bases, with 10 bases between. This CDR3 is CASRRPGKNIQYF. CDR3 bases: TGTGCCAGCAGGAGACCCGGGAAAAACATTCAGTACTTC.

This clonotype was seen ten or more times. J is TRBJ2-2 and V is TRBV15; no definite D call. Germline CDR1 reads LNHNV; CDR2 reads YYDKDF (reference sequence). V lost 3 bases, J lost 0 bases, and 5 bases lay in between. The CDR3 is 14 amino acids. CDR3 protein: CATSRDANTGELFF. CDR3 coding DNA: TGTGCCACCAGCAGGGATGCGAACACCGGGGAGCTGTTTTTT.

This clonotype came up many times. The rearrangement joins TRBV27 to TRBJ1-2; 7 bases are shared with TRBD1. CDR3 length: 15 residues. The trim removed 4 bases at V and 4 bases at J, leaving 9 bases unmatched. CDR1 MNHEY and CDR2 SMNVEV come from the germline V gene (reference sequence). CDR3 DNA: TGTGCCAGCAGTTCCTCGTCGACAGGGAGCTATGGCTACACCTTC. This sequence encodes CASSSSSTGSYGYTF.

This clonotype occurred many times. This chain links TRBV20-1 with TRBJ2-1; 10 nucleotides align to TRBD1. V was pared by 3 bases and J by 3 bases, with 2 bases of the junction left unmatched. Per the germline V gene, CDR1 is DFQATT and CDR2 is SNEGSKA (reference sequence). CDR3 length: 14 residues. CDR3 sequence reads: CSARGTGDYNEQFF. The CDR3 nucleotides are TGCAGTGCTAGGGGGACAGGGGACTACAATGAGCAGTTCTTC.

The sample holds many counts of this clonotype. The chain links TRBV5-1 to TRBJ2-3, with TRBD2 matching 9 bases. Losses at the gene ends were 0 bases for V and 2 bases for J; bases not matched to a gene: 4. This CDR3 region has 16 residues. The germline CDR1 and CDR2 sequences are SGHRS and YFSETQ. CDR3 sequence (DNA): TGCGCCAGCAGCTTGGATAGCGGGAGAGACACAGATACGCAGTATTTT. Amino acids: CASSLDSGRDTDTQYF.

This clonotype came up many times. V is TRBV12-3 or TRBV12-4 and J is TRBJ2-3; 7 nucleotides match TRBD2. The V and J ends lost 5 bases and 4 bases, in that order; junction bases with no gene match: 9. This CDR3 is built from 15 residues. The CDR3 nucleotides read TGTGCCAGCAGTGGGGCTAGCGGAGCCCCAGATACGCAGTATTTT. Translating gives CASSGASGAPDTQYF.

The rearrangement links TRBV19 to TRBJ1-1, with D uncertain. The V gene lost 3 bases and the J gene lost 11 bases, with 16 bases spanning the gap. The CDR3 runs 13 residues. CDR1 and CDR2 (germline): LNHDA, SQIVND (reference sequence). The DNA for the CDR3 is TGTGCCAGTAGTATTGGAGGAGACCAACGCGCTTTCTTT. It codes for CASSIGGDQRAFF.

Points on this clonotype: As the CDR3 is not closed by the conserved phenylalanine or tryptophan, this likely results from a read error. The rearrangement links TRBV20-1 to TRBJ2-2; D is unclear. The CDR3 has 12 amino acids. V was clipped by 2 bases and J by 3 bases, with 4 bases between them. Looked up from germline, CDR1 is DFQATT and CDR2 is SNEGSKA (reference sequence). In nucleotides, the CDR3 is TGCAGTGCTAGATCCTACACCGGGGAGCTGTTTCTT. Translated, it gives CSARSYTGELFL.

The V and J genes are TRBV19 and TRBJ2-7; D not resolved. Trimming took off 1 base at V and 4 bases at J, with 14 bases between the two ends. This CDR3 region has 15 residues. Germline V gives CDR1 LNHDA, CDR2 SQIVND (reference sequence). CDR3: CASSIVVRTIYEQYF. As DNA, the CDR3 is TGTGCCAGTAGTATAGTAGTCCGGACGATTTACGAGCAGTACTTC.

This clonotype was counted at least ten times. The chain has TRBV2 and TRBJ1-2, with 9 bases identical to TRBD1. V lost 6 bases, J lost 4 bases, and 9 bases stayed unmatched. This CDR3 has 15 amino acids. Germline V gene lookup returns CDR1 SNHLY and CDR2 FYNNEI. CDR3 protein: CASRDTDRGTYGYTF. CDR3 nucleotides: TGTGCCAGCAGGGACACGGACAGGGGCACCTATGGCTACACCTTC. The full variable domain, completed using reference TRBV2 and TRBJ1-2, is EPEVTQTPSHQVTQMGQEVILRCVPISNHLYFYWYRQILGQKVEFLVSFYNNEISEKSEIFDDQFSVERPDGSNFTLKIRSTKLEDSAMYFCASRDTDRGTYGYTFGSGTRLTVV.